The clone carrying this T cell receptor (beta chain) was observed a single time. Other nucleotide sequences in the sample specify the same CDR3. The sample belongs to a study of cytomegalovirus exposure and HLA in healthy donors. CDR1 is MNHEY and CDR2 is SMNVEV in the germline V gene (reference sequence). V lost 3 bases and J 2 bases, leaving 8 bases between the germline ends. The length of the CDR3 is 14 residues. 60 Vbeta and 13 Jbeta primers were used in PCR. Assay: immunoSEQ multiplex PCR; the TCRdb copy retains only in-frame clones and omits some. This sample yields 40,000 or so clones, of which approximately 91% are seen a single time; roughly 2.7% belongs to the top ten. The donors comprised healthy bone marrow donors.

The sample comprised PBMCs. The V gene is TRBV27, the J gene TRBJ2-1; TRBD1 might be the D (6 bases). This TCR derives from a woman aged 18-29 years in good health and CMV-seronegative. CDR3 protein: CASSFDRTYNEQFF. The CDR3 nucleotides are TGTGCCAGCAGTTTTGACAGGACCTACAATGAGCAGTTCTTC.